This TCR beta chain derives from a study of control samples from healthy donors and cancer patients. Only in-frame clones appear in the TCRdb table, and some are missing; sequencing was by immunoSEQ multiplex PCR. The table has about 140,000 clones, approximately 86% seen once; the top ten hold roughly 8.7%. The V and J ends lost 2 bases and 4 bases respectively, with 9 bases between them. Per the germline V gene, CDR1 is MNHEY and CDR2 is SVGAGI. This CDR3 spans 13 amino acids. The sequence came from a woman aged 25 to 39 in good health. The sequenced material came from blood. The chain has TRBV6-5 and TRBJ2-7; D may be TRBD2 (6 bases). The CDR3 protein is CASSYPGSYEQYF. Written as DNA, the CDR3 is TGTGCCAGCAGTTACCCCGGGAGTTACGAGCAGTACTTC.